This entry lists 16 T cell receptor beta chains sequenced from one sample in a study of T cell responses to AZD1222 COVID-19 vaccine. Data came from immunoSEQ multiplex PCR; TCRdb stores just in-frame clones and leaves some out. Of about 99,000 clones in the sample, approximately 91% were seen once. The sequenced sample was peripheral blood, obtained 28 days after the second AZD1222 dose. The source is an adult who received the AZD1222 COVID-19 vaccine.

The rearrangement links TRBV7-2 to TRBJ2-1; D not certain. The germline V gene has CDR1 SGHTA and CDR2 FQGNSA. V lost 1 base, J lost 7 bases, and 17 bases lay in between. This CDR3 region has 16 residues. The chain's CDR3 is CASSLGVARLGNEQFF. The CDR3 nucleotides are TGTGCCAGCAGCTTAGGAGTGGCCCGCCTAGGTAATGAGCAGTTCTTC.

The genes are TRBV19 and TRBJ1-2, with 10 bases matching TRBD1. V shed 3 bases, J shed 5 bases, and the junction held 3 bases outside the gene matches. Germline V gene lookup returns CDR1 LNHDA and CDR2 SQIVND (reference sequence). This CDR3 contains 14 residues. The CDR3 spells CASSIGTGEYGYTF. The CDR3 coding sequence is TGTGCCAGTAGTATTGGGACAGGGGAATATGGCTACACCTTC.

The CDR3 DNA is TGTGCCAGCAGCTTACGGGTAGCGGGACATAGCACAGATACGCAGTATTTT. This translates into CASSLRVAGHSTDTQYF. J is TRBJ2-3 and V is TRBV11-2, with 8 bases lining up with TRBD2. Germline values: CDR1 SGHAT, CDR2 FQNNGV. The CDR3 spans 17 residues. Losses at the gene ends were 2 bases for V and 0 bases for J; bases not matched to a gene: 7.

V usage is TRBV15 and J usage is TRBJ2-4; D is perhaps TRBD2 (6 bases). Germline CDR1 is LNHNV and CDR2 is YYDKDF (reference sequence). Trimming left V 0 bases short and J 6 bases short, with 18 bases between. The CDR3 loop spans 17 amino acids. The CDR3, as DNA: TGTGCCACCAGCAGAGAGAGTGGGGTAGGGACTCCAAACATTCAGTACTTC. It codes for CATSRESGVGTPNIQYF.

This rearrangement joins TRBV7-9 to TRBJ1-6, with 8 bases fitting TRBD1. Looked up from germline, CDR1 is SEHNR and CDR2 is FQNEAQ (reference sequence). The CDR3 loop spans 15 amino acids. With 5 bases clipped from V and 7 bases from J, the junction kept 7 bases outside the gene matches. The CDR3 region has the DNA TGTGCCAGCAGCCCCCGGGACAGGCAGAATTCACCCCTCCACTTT. Translation: CASSPRDRQNSPLHF. Combining the CDR3 with reference TRBV7-9 and TRBJ1-6 gives the whole variable domain DTGVSQNPRHKITKRGQNVTFRCDPISEHNRLYWYRQTLGQGPEFLTYFQNEAQLEKSRLLSDRFSAERPKGSFSTLEIQRTEQGDSAMYLCASSPRDRQNSPLHFGNGTRLTVT.

The CDR3 spells CATSDPTSGMRNEQFF. The CDR3, as DNA: TGTGCCACCAGTGACCCTACTAGCGGGATGCGTAATGAGCAGTTCTTC. This chain links TRBV24-1 with TRBJ2-1; 10 bases agree with TRBD2. Germline V gene sequence: CDR1 KGHDR, CDR2 SFDVKD. With V trimmed by 4 bases and J by 7 bases, 9 bases remained unmatched. The CDR3 runs to 16 residues.

J is TRBJ1-5 and V is TRBV28; D is unclear. The V end lost 5 bases, the J end lost 5 bases, and 16 bases lay between the germline ends. From germline, CDR1 is MDHEN and CDR2 SYDVKM. The CDR3 consists of 15 residues. In DNA, the CDR3 is TGTGCCAGCAGTCCTGGACGGAGGAGGGATCAGCCCCAGCATTTT. Protein sequence: CASSPGRRRDQPQHF.

The table lists this clone with a count of one. V usage is TRBV12-3 or TRBV12-4 and J usage is TRBJ1-2; D is unclear. V was cut by 2 bases and J by 8 bases, with 9 bases left in between. CDR3 length: 12 amino acids. The CDR3, as DNA: TGTGCCAGCAGTTTACGAGAATCGGGCTACACCTTC. Translated, it gives CASSLRESGYTF.

The chain combines TRBV7-2 with TRBJ1-1; the D gene is possibly TRBD1 (5 bases). The length of the CDR3 is 13 residues. Germline CDR1 and CDR2: SGHTA and FQGNSA. The V gene lost 4 bases and the J gene lost 1 base, with 7 bases spanning the gap. The CDR3 region is CASSWGRNTEAFF. The CDR3 nucleotides are TGTGCCAGCAGCTGGGGACGGAACACTGAAGCTTTCTTT.

The chain is built from TRBV4-3 and TRBJ2-1; D unclear. The CDR3 contains 15 residues. The V end was cut by 0 bases, the J end by 1 base, with 7 bases between. The V gene's germline CDR1 is LGHNA and CDR2 YSLEER. The CDR3 nucleotides read TGCGCCAGCAGCCAAGATAGGTTTTCCTACAATGAGCAGTTCTTC. Protein sequence: CASSQDRFSYNEQFF.

V usage is TRBV11-2 and J usage is TRBJ1-2; a possible D gene is TRBD1 (6 bases). This CDR3 is 14 amino acids long. Germline-derived CDR1 and CDR2 are SGHAT and FQNNGV. Deletions cut 4 bases from V and 6 bases from J, with 15 bases between. The CDR3 DNA reads TGTGCCAGCAGCTCGATACAGGGAAGAGATGGCTACACCTTC. Translating gives CASSSIQGRDGYTF.

This clone was seen only a few times. This chain uses TRBV7-9 with TRBJ2-3, with 10 bases aligning to TRBD2. The CDR3 consists of 18 residues. Losses at the gene ends were 7 bases for V and 6 bases for J; bases not matched to a gene: 19. CDR1 SEHNR and CDR2 FQNEAQ come from the germline V gene (reference sequence). CDR3 nucleotides: TGTGCCAGCAACCCGAAAGGGGAAGCGGGGGGGATAGCTGATACGCAGTATTTT. It codes for CASNPKGEAGGIADTQYF.

This clone turned up a few times. The J gene is TRBJ1-1, the V gene TRBV5-6; TRBD1 matches at 8 bases. From germline, CDR1 is SGHDT and CDR2 YYEEEE. The CDR3 is 15 amino acids. Losses at the gene ends were 4 bases for V and 7 bases for J; bases not matched to a gene: 12. The CDR3, as DNA: TGTGCCAGCAGCCTTACCGGGACAGGAGAAAGTGAAGCTTTCTTT. Translation gives CASSLTGTGESEAFF.

This chain uses TRBV9 with TRBJ2-6, with D perhaps being TRBD1 or TRBD2 (6 bases each). Germline V gene data show CDR1 as SGDLS and CDR2 as YYNGEE. This CDR3 has 14 residues. The V end lost 0 bases, the J end lost 17 bases, and 18 bases lay between the germline ends. In DNA, the CDR3 is TGTGCCAGCAGCGTAGGAGGGGGGTTCAACGTTGTGACTTTC. This sequence encodes CASSVGGGFNVVTF.

The J gene is TRBJ2-2, the V gene TRBV5-1; 7 positions agree with TRBD1. There are 16 residues in the CDR3. With V trimmed by 0 bases and J by 2 bases, 4 bases remained unmatched. Germline values: CDR1 SGHRS, CDR2 YFSETQ. This chain's CDR3 is CASSLGGTANTGELFF. As DNA, the CDR3 is TGCGCCAGCAGCTTGGGAGGGACAGCAAACACCGGGGAGCTGTTTTTT.

The gene calls are TRBV6-5 and TRBJ1-4; D gene ambiguous. The CDR3 totals 13 residues. Germline loops: CDR1 MNHEY, CDR2 SVGAGI. Trimming pared 8 bases from V and 4 bases from J, leaving 11 bases between. This CDR3 reads CASGGLHNEKLFF. CDR3 nucleotide sequence: TGTGCCAGCGGAGGGCTGCATAATGAAAAACTGTTTTTT.